These 15 T cell receptor beta chains share one sample of origin, sequenced in a study of cytomegalovirus exposure and HLA in healthy donors. The study ran its PCR with 60 Vbeta and 13 Jbeta primers. Generated by immunoSEQ multiplex PCR, the TCRdb table keeps only in-frame clones and is missing some. The sample lists 150,000 to 200,000 clones; roughly 79% were seen once. Sequenced input: PBMCs. These receptor sequences come from a man aged 35 to 55 in good health and CMV-seropositive.

V is TRBV14 and J is TRBJ2-6; D gene uncertain. Trimming stripped 4 bases from V and 2 bases from J, with 6 bases between. This CDR3 is built from 14 residues. The germline gives CDR1 SGHDN, CDR2 FVKESK. CDR3 amino acids: CASSLYTGANVLTF. CDR3 DNA: TGTGCCAGCAGCCTTTACACTGGGGCCAACGTCCTGACTTTC.

This clone was picked up a small number of times. This chain links TRBV27 with TRBJ2-2; unclear D gene. Trimming cost V 5 bases and J 4 bases, with 5 bases left between them. CDR3 size: 12 residues. CDR1 MNHEY and CDR2 SMNVEV come from the germline V gene (reference sequence). The chain's CDR3 is CASSPVTGELFF. DNA for the CDR3: TGTGCCAGCAGTCCCGTCACCGGGGAGCTGTTTTTT.

The chain has TRBV5-1 and TRBJ2-7; perhaps TRBD2 as D (5 bases). CDR3 length: 13 residues. V was shortened by 3 bases and J by 2 bases, with 9 bases between the two germline ends. The germline V gene has CDR1 SGHRS and CDR2 YFSETQ. The CDR3 region has the DNA TGCGCCAGCAGCTCCGGGGTAGCCTACGAGCAGTACTTC. This translates into CASSSGVAYEQYF.

The gene calls are TRBV2 and TRBJ2-7, with D possibly TRBD1 on 5 matching bases. The CDR3 runs 12 residues. Germline loops: CDR1 SNHLY, CDR2 FYNNEI. Trimming removed 8 bases at V and 4 bases at J, with 12 bases between. The CDR3 sequence: CASHTGLYEQYF. Written as DNA, the CDR3 is TGTGCCAGCCACACAGGTTTGTACGAGCAGTACTTC.

V usage is TRBV5-1 and J usage is TRBJ2-1, with D perhaps matching TRBD2 (5 bases). V dropped 0 bases and J dropped 2 bases, with 9 bases sitting between them. CDR1 is SGHRS, CDR2 YFSETQ, per germline. The CDR3 is 15 residues long. The CDR3 nucleotides are TGCGCCAGCAGCTTGGGGCGGGCCACCTACAATGAGCAGTTCTTC. It codes for CASSLGRATYNEQFF.

The rearrangement joins TRBV9 to TRBJ2-7; 9 positions match TRBD2. The CDR3 is made up of 15 amino acids. V lost 0 bases, J lost 3 bases, and 4 bases stayed unmatched. From germline, CDR1 is SGDLS and CDR2 YYNGEE. The CDR3 sequence: CASSVGLAANYEQYF. Written as DNA, the CDR3 is TGTGCCAGCAGCGTAGGACTAGCGGCCAACTACGAGCAGTACTTC.

This rearrangement joins TRBV30 to TRBJ1-4; tentatively, D is TRBD1 (5 bases). This CDR3 is 13 amino acids long. Deletions cut 3 bases from V and 8 bases from J, with 13 bases between. In germline, CDR1 is GTSNPN, CDR2 SVGIG (reference sequence). CDR3: CAWSRKQEEKLFF. DNA of the CDR3: TGTGCCTGGAGCAGGAAACAGGAGGAAAAACTGTTTTTT.

J is TRBJ2-3 and V is TRBV28, with D perhaps TRBD1 (6 bases). Germline CDR1 MDHEN, CDR2 SYDVKM. Trimming removed 6 bases at V and 0 bases at J, with 7 bases between. The CDR3 is 13 amino acids. DNA for the CDR3: TGTGCCAGCAGGAGGGGGAGCACAGATACGCAGTATTTT. Translated: CASRRGSTDTQYF.

The rearrangement uses TRBV15 and TRBJ1-5; TRBD1 matches at 10 bases. This CDR3 comprises 15 residues. V trimming: 3 bases; J trimming: 7 bases; junction bases outside the gene matches: 6. Germline V gene sequence: CDR1 LNHNV, CDR2 YYDKDF (reference sequence). For the CDR3, the DNA is TGTGCCACCAGCAGTGGGGACAGGGGAGGACAGCCCCAGCATTTT. It yields the protein CATSSGDRGGQPQHF. The whole variable domain, filled in from reference TRBV15 and TRBJ1-5, reads DAMVIQNPRYQVTQFGKPVTLSCSQTLNHNVMYWYQQKSSQAPKLLFHYYDKDFNNEADTPDNFQSRRPNTSFCFLDIRSPGLGDTAMYLCATSSGDRGGQPQHFGDGTRLSIL.

The V gene is TRBV7-9, the J gene TRBJ2-5; 10 bases are shared with TRBD1. Germline V lookup: CDR1 SEHNR, CDR2 FQNEAQ (reference sequence). With V trimmed by 5 bases and J by 5 bases, 8 bases remained unmatched. The CDR3 runs to 15 residues. The chain's CDR3 is CASSTRQGAGETQYF. Here the CDR3 DNA reads TGTGCCAGCAGCACCCGACAGGGGGCTGGGGAGACCCAGTACTTC.

The chain couples TRBV6-6 to TRBJ1-1; TRBD1 matches at 8 bases. The length of the CDR3 is 16 residues. The V gene end was trimmed by 5 bases and the J gene end by 1 base; junction bases not matched to a gene: 9. From germline, CDR1 is MNHNY and CDR2 SVGAGI (reference sequence). The CDR3 reads CASSPGQGRANTEAFF. The DNA of the CDR3 is TGTGCCAGCAGTCCCGGACAGGGCCGGGCGAACACTGAAGCTTTCTTT.

This chain links TRBV2 with TRBJ2-7, with 7 bases that match TRBD2. Germline CDR1 reads SNHLY; CDR2 reads FYNNEI. After removal of 8 bases from V and 7 bases from J, the junction contained 17 bases not matched to a gene. The CDR3 is 15 residues long. The DNA for the CDR3 is TGTGCCAGCCGTTCTCAGACGGCGGGAGCGGGGGAGCAGTACTTC. The encoded protein is CASRSQTAGAGEQYF.

The rearrangement links TRBV10-3 to TRBJ2-7; D possibly corresponds to TRBD2 (6 bases). This CDR3 comprises 16 residues. V lost 0 bases, J lost 5 bases, and 17 bases lay in between. CDR1 and CDR2 from the germline V gene are ENHRY and SYGVKD. The CDR3 nucleotides are TGTGCCATCAGTGAGTCGGTGGCTAGCGTCGACGACGAGCAGTACTTC. This encodes CAISESVASVDDEQYF.

This clone has a single count. V is TRBV28 and J is TRBJ2-1, with D perhaps TRBD2 (5 bases). Germline CDR1 is MDHEN and CDR2 is SYDVKM. The CDR3 covers 15 residues. Trimming pared 5 bases from V and 3 bases from J, leaving 14 bases between. Here the CDR3 reads CASSPMGALYNEQFF. DNA for the CDR3: TGTGCCAGCAGTCCCATGGGAGCTCTCTACAATGAGCAGTTCTTC.

The chain carries TRBV9 and TRBJ2-4; TRBD2 aligns across 11 bases. Germline assignment: CDR1 SGDLS and CDR2 YYNGEE. The CDR3 has 16 residues. The trim removed 0 bases at V and 8 bases at J, leaving 7 bases unmatched. CDR3 residues: CASSVEGTSGIDIQYF. The DNA of the CDR3 is TGTGCCAGCAGCGTAGAAGGGACTAGCGGCATAGACATTCAGTACTTC.